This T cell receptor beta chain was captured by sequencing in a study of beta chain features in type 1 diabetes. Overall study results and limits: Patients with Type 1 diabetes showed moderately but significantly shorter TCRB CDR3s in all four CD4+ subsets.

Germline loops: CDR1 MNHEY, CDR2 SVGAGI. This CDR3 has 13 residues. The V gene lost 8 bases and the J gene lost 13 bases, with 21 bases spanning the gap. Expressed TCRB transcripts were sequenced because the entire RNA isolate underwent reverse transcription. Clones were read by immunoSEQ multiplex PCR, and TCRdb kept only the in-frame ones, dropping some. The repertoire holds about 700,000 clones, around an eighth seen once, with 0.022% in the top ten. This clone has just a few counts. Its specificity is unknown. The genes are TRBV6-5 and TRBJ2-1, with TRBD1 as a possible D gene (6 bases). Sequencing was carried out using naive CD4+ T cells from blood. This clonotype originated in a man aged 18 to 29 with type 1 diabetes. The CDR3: CASETGFGNTQFF. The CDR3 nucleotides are TGTGCCAGCGAGACAGGTTTTGGGAACACTCAGTTCTTC.